This TCR beta chain was recorded in a study of siplizumab effects on memory and regulatory T cells. Germline values: CDR1 MNHEY, CDR2 SMNVEV (reference sequence). The V segment lost 5 bases and the J segment 0 bases; nucleotides outside the gene matches: 16. There are 19 residues in the CDR3. Study-wide findings and caveats: Confirmation was lacking for the suppressive function of proliferating Tregs derived from siplizumab cultures. Treg-derived clones made up an average of about 73% of mappable alloreactive CD4+ clones with siplizumab and 26.9% in controls.

This clone was seen only a few times. Its antigen is as yet unknown. Sequencing was performed with immunoSEQ multiplex PCR; in TCRdb, only in-frame clones are kept and a portion is missing. Counted here are about 69,000 clones, approximately 89% occurring once; the ten biggest clones make up around 1.8%. The source is a human donor in good health. Source material: Tregs sorted from blood. This sequence joins TRBV27 and TRBJ1-5; TRBD1 aligns across 7 bases. Written as DNA, the CDR3 is TGTGCCAGCAGTCCCCACTCCGACAGGGTGGACTATAGCAATCAGCCCCAGCATTTT. Amino acids: CASSPHSDRVDYSNQPQHF.